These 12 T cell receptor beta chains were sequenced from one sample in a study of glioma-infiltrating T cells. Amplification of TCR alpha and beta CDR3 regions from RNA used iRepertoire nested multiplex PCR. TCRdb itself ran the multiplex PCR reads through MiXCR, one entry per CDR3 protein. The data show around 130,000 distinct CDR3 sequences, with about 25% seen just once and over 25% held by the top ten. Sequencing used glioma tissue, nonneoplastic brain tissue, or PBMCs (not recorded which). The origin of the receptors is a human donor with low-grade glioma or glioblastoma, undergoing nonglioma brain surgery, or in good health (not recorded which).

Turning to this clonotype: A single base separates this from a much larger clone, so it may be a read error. This chain's CDR3 is CASSFSGLQNTGELFF. The CDR3 bases are TGTGCCAGCAGTTTCTCGGGACTCCAGAACACCGGGGAGCTGTTTTTT. The chain recombines TRBV6-5 with TRBJ2-2; tentatively, D is TRBD2 (6 bases). Germline V gene sequence: CDR1 MNHEY, CDR2 SVGAGI. The CDR3 loop spans 16 amino acids. V was clipped by 4 bases and J by 1 base, with 13 bases between them.

The CDR3 DNA reads TGTGCCAGCAGCCAAAATAGGGGTGACACTGAAGCTTTCTTT. It codes for CASSQNRGDTEAFF. The genes are TRBV3-1 and TRBJ1-1, with a tentative D call TRBD1 (5 bases). Germline-derived CDR1 and CDR2 are LGHDT and YNNKEL (reference sequence). The length of the CDR3 is 14 residues. V was pared by 2 bases and J by 3 bases, with 10 bases between.

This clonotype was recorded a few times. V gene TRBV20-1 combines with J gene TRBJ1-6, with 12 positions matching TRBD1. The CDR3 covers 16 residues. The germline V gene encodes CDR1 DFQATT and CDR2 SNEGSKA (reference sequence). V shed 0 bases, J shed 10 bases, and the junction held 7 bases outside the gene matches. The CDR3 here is CSAREPGQGARSPLHF. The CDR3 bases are TGCAGTGCTAGAGAGCCGGGACAGGGGGCACGATCACCCCTCCACTTT.

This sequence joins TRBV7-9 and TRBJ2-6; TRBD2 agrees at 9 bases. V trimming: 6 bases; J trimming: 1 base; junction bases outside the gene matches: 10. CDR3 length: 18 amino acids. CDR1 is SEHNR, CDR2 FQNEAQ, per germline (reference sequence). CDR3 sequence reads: CASRASSGTQSGANVLTF. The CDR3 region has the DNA TGTGCCAGCAGAGCATCTAGCGGGACACAATCTGGGGCCAACGTCCTGACTTTC.

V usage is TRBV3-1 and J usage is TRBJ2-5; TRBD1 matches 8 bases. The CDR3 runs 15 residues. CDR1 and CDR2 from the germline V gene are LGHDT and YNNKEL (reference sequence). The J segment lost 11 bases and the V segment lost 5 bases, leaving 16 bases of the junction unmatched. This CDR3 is CASSARAGQGNEQYF. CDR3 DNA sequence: TGTGCCAGCAGCGCCCGGGCAGGACAGGGCAATGAGCAGTACTTC.

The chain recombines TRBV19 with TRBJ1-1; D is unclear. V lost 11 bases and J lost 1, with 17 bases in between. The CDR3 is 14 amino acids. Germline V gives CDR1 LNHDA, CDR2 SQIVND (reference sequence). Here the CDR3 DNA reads TGTGCCTCCCCGGAGCAGAGCTCGAACACTGAAGCTTTCTTT. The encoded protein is CASPEQSSNTEAFF.

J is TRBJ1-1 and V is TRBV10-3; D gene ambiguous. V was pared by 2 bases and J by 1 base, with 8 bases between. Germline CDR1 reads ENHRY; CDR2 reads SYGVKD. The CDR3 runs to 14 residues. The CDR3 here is CAISEDAGNTEAFF. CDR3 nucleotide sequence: TGTGCCATCAGTGAGGATGCCGGGAACACTGAAGCTTTCTTT.

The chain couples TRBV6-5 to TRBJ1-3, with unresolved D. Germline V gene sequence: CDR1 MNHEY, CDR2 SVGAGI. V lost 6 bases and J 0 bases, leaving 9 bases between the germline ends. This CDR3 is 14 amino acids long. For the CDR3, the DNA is TGTGCCAGCAGGGAAAGTGTCTCTGGAAACACCATATATTTT. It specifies CASRESVSGNTIYF.

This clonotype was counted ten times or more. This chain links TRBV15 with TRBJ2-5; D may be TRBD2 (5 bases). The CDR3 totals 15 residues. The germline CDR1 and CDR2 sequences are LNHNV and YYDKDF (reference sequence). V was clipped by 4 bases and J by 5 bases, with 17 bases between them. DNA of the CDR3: TGTGCCACCAGCACCGGTCGCTCCTCGGGGGAGACCCAGTACTTC. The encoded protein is CATSTGRSSGETQYF.

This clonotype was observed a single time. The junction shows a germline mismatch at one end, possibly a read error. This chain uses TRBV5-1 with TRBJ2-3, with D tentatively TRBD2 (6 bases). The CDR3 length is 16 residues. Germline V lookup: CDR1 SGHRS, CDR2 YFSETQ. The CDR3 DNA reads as TGCGCCAGCAGCCCACCGGCGGATACTAGCACAGGTACGCAGTATTTT. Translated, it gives CASSPPADTSTGTQYF.

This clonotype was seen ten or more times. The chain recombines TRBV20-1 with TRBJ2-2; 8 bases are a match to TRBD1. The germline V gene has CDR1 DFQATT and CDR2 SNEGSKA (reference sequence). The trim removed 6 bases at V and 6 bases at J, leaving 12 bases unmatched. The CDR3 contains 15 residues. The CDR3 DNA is TGCAGTGCCAGAACCCTCGGACAGGGTTCCGGGGAGCTGTTTTTT. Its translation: CSARTLGQGSGELFF.

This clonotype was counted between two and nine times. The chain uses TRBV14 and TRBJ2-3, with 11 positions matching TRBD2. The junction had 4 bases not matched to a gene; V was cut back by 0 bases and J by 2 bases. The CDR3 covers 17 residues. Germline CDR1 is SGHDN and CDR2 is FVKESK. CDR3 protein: CASSQEWTSGFTDTQYF. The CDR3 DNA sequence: TGTGCCAGCAGCCAAGAATGGACTAGCGGGTTCACAGATACGCAGTATTTT.